These T cell receptor beta chains were read from a single sample in a study of neurological immune-mediated disorders. TCRdb reprocessed the 5' RACE reads with MiXCR, giving one entry per CDR3 protein. The data show approximately 48,000 distinct CDR3 sequences, approximately 17% seen once. The specimen sequenced was PBMCs. These receptors came from a man aged 60 to 75 in good health. Both conserved end residues are part of each CDR3. A D gene is named only where the DNA matches it firmly. Not every row has a clone size; where given, it reads once, few, many or a size class.

TRBV4-1	TRBJ1-2	TRBD1	many	TGCGCCAGCAGCCCAATAGAGGGGGCAAGGCGTGGCTACACCTTC	CASSPIEGARRGYTF
TRBV6-1	TRBJ2-2	-	many	TGTGCCAGCAGTGAAGGCCTAGCCAGAGAACCCGGGGAGCTGTTTTTT	CASSEGLAREPGELFF
TRBV7-7	TRBJ2-7	TRBD1	many	TGTGCTAGCAGCCCGCTTCGACTTAACCCGGGACAGAGCTCCTACGAGCAGTACTTC	CASSPLRLNPGQSSYEQYF
TRBV6-5	TRBJ1-2	-	many	TGTGCCAGCAGTTACAGAGACAAGTCCGTCTCCTATGGCTACACCTTC	CASSYRDKSVSYGYTF
TRBV5-1	TRBJ2-4	-	many	TGCGCCAGCAGCTTGAGTCAGGGCATTCAGTACTTC	CASSLSQGIQYF
TRBV12-3/TRBV12-4	TRBJ1-1	TRBD1	once	TGTGCCAGTAGTCCGGGACAGAGCCGGGGAGGGGCTCTCTTT	CASSPGQSRGGALF
TRBV12-3/TRBV12-4	TRBJ2-3	-	few	TGTGCCAGCAGTACCGGGACTAGCACAGATACGCAGTATTTT	CASSTGTSTDTQYF
TRBV5-1	TRBJ2-2	-	-	TGCGCCAGCAGCATTGCCCCAGGGGCCGGCGGGGAGCTGTTTTTT	CASSIAPGAGGELFF
TRBV11-3	TRBJ2-7	TRBD2	many	TGTGCCAGCAGCCCCCCTAGCGGGACCCGGAGGGAGCAGTACTTC	CASSPPSGTRREQYF
TRBV7-8	TRBJ1-5	TRBD1	many	TGTGCCAGCAGCTGGGACAGGGGAGGCAATCAGCCCCAGCATTTT	CASSWDRGGNQPQHF
TRBV28	TRBJ2-7	-	many	TGTGCCAGCAGTCCCACCCTCGGGGTCTACGAGCAGTACTTC	CASSPTLGVYEQYF
TRBV5-8	TRBJ1-2	-	-	TGTGCCAGCAGCCGAGGATCCAACTATGGCTACACCTTC	CASSRGSNYGYTF
TRBV14	TRBJ2-1	-	many	TGTGCCAGCAGCCAAACAAGTATCTACAATGAGCAGTTCTTC	CASSQTSIYNEQFF
TRBV20-1	TRBJ2-7	TRBD2	many	TGCAGTGCTAGAGATCCAGAAATCGCGGGGGTCGAGCAGTACTTC	CSARDPEIAGVEQYF
TRBV29-1	TRBJ2-1	-	many	TGCAGCGTTTACTTACTCTACAATGAGCAGTTCTTC	CSVYLLYNEQFF
TRBV12-3/TRBV12-4	TRBJ2-6	-	many	TGTGCCAGCAGTTTCGAACAGGGCTGGGGGACTGGGGCCAACGTCCTGACTTTC	CASSFEQGWGTGANVLTF